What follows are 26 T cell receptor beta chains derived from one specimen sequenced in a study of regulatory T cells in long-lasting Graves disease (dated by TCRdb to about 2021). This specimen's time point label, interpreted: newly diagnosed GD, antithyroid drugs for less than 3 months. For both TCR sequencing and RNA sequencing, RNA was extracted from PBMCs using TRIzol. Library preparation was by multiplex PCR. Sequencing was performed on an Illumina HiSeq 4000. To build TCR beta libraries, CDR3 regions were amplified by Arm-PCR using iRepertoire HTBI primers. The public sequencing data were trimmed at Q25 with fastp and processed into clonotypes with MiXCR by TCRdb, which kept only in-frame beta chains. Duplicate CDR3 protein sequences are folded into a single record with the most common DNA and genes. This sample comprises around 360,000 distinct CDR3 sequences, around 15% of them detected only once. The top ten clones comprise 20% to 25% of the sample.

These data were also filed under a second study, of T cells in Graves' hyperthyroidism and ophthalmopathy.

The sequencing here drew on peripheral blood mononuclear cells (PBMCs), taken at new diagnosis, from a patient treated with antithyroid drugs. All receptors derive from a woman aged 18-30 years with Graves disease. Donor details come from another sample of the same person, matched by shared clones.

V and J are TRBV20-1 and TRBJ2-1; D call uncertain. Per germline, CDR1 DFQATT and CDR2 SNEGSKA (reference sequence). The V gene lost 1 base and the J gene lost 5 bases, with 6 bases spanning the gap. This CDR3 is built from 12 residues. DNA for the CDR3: TGCAGTGCTAGAGGTACGGACAATGAGCAGTTCTTC. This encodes CSARGTDNEQFF.

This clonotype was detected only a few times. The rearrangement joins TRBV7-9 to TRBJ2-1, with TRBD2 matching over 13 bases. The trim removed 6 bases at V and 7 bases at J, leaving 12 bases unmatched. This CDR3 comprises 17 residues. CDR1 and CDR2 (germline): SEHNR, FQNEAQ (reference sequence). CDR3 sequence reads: CASRQGFGLAGVNEQFF. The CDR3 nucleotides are TGTGCCAGCAGACAGGGATTTGGACTAGCGGGAGTTAATGAGCAGTTCTTC.

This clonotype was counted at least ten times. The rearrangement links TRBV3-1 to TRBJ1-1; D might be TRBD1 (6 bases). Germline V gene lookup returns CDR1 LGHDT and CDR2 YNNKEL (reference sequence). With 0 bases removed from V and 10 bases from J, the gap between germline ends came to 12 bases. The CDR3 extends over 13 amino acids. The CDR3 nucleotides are TGTGCCAGCAGCCAAGAGTACAGGGCTAGAGCTTTCTTT. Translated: CASSQEYRARAFF.

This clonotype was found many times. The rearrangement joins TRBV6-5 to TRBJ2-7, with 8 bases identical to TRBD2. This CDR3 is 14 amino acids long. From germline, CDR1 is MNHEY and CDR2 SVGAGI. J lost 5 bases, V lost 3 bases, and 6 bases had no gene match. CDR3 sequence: CASSYRGGVDEQYF. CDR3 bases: TGTGCCAGCAGTTATCGGGGGGGGGTCGACGAGCAGTACTTC.

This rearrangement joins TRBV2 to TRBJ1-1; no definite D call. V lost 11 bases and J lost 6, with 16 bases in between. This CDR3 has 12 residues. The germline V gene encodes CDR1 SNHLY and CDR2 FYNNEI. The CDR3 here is CAAKGQQSEAFF. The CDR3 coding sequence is TGTGCCGCAAAAGGGCAACAGTCTGAAGCTTTCTTT. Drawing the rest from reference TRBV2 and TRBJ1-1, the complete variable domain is EPEVTQTPSHQVTQMGQEVILRCVPISNHLYFYWYRQILGQKVEFLVSFYNNEISEKSEIFDDQFSVERPDGSNFTLKIRSTKLEDSAMYFCAAKGQQSEAFFGQGTRLTVV.

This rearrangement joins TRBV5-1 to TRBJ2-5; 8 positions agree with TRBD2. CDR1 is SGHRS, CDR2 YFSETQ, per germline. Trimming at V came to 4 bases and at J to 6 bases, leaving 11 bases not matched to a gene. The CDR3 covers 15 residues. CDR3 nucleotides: TGCGCCAGCAGCCCCCGGGGGGGAGATGGAAAGACCCAGTACTTC. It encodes CASSPRGGDGKTQYF.

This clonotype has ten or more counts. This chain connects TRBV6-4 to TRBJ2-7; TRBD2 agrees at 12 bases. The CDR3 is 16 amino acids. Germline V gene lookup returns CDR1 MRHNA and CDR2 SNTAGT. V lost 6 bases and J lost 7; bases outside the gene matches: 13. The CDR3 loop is CASRTPTSGGPREQYF. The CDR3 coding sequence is TGTGCCAGCAGAACCCCGACTAGCGGGGGTCCCCGAGAGCAGTACTTC.

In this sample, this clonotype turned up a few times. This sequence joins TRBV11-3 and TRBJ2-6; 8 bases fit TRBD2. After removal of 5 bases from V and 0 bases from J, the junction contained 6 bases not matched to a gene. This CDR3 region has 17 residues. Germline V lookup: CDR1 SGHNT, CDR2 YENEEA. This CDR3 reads CASSAGGRLSGANVLTF. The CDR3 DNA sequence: TGTGCCAGCAGCGCGGGGGGCCGCCTCTCTGGGGCCAACGTCCTGACTTTC.

The CDR3 here is CASSLRVGGPNNEAFF. The CDR3 DNA reads TGCGCCAGCAGCTTGCGTGTGGGGGGGCCGAATAATGAAGCTTTCTTT. The J gene is TRBJ1-1, the V gene TRBV5-1, with D perhaps matching TRBD1 (6 bases). Per germline, CDR1 SGHRS and CDR2 YFSETQ. V lost 1 base, J lost 7 bases, and 20 bases lay in between. This CDR3 region has 16 residues.

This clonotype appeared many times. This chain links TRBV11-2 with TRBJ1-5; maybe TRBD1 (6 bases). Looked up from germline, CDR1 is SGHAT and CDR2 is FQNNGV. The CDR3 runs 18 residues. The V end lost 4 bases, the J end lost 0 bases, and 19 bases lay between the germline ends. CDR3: CASSSPRDKGGSNQPQHF. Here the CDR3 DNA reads TGTGCCAGCAGCTCCCCAAGGGACAAAGGGGGTAGCAATCAGCCCCAGCATTTT.

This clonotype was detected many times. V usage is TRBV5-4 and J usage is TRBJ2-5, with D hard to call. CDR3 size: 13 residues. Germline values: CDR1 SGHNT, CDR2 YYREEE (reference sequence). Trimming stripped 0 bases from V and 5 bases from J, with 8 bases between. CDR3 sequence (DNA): TGTGCCAGCAGCTTGGTAACTGTCGAGACCCAGTACTTC. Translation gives CASSLVTVETQYF. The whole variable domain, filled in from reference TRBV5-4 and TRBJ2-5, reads ETGVTQSPTHLIKTRGQQVTLRCSSQSGHNTVSWYQQALGQGPQFIFQYYREEENGRGNFPPRFSGLQFPNYSSELNVNALELDDSALYLCASSLVTVETQYFGPGTRLLVL.

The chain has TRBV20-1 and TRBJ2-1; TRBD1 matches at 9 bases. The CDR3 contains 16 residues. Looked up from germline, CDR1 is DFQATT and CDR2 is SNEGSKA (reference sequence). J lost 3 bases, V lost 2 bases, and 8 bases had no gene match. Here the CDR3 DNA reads TGCAGTGCTAGACCGATACAGGGGGCCTACTACAATGAGCAGTTCTTC. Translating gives CSARPIQGAYYNEQFF.

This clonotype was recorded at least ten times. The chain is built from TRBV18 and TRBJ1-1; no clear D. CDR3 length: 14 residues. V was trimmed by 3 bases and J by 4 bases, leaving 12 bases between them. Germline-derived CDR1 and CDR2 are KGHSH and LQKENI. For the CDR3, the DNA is TGTGCCAGCTCACCCGCCGTGGTGGGCACTGAAGCTTTCTTT. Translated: CASSPAVVGTEAFF. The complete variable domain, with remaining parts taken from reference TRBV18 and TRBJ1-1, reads NAGVMQNPRHLVRRRGQEARLRCSPMKGHSHVYWYRQLPEEGLKFMVYLQKENIIDESGMPKERFSAEFPKEGPSILRIQQVVRGDSAAYFCASSPAVVGTEAFFGQGTRLTVV.

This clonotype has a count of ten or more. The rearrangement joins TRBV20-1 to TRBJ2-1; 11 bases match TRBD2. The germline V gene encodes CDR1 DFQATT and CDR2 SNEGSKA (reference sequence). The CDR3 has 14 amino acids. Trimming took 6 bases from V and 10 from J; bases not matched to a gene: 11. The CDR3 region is CSATAGLAVGEQFF. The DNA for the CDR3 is TGCAGTGCGACCGCGGGACTAGCGGTAGGCGAGCAGTTCTTC.

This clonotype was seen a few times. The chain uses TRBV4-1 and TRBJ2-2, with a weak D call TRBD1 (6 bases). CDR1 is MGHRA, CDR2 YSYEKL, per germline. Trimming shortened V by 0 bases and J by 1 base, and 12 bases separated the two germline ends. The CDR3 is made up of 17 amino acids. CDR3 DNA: TGCGCCAGCAGCCAAGATCCTTGGACAGAGAACACCGGGGAGCTGTTTTTT. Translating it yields CASSQDPWTENTGELFF.

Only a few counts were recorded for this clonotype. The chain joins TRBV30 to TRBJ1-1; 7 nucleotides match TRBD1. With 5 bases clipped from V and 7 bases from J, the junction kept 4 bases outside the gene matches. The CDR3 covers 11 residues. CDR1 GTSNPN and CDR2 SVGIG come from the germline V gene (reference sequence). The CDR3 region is CAWGTVLEAFF. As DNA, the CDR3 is TGTGCCTGGGGGACAGTTCTTGAAGCTTTCTTT.

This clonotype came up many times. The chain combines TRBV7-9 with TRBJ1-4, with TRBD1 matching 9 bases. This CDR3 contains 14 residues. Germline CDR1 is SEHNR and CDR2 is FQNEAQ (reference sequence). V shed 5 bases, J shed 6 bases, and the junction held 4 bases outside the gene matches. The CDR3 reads CASSVRDRDEKLFF. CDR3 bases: TGTGCCAGCAGCGTCCGGGACAGGGATGAAAAACTGTTTTTT.

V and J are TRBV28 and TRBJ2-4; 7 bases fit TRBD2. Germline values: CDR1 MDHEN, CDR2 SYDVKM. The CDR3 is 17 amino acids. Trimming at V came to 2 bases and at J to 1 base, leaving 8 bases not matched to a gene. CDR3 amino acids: CASSLKVWRGAKNIQYF. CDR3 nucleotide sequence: TGTGCCAGCAGTTTAAAGGTCTGGCGGGGGGCCAAAAACATTCAGTACTTC.

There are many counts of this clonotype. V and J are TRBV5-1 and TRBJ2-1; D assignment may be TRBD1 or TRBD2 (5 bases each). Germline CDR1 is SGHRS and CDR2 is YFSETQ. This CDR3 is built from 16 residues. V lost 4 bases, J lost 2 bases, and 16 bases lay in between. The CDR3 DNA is TGCGCCAGCAGCAGGTCGGGGCTCGGCACCTACAATGAGCAGTTCTTC. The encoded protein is CASSRSGLGTYNEQFF. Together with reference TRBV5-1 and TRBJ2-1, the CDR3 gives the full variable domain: KAGVTQTPRYLIKTRGQQVTLSCSPISGHRSVSWYQQTPGQGLQFLFEYFSETQRNKGNFPGRFSGRQFSNSRSEMNVSTLELGDSALYLCASSRSGLGTYNEQFFGPGTRLTVL.

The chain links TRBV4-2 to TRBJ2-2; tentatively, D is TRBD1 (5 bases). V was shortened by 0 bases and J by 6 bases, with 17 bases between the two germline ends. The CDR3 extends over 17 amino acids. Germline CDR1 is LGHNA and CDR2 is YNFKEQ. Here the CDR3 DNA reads TGTGCCAGCAGCCAAGAGGGGCATAGAATCGGTGCCGGGGAGCTGTTTTTT. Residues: CASSQEGHRIGAGELFF.

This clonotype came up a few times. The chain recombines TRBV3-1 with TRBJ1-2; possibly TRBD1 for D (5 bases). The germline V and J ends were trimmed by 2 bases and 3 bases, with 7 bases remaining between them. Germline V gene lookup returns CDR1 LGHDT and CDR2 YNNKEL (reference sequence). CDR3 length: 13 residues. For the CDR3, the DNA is TGTGCCAGCAGCCAACGGGGGGACTATGGCTACACCTTC. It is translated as CASSQRGDYGYTF.

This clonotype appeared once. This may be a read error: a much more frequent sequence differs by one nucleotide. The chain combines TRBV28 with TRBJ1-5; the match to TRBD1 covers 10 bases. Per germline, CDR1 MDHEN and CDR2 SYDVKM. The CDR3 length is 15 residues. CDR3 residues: CASRGQGRRNQPRHF. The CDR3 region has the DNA TGTGCCAGCAGGGGACAGGGGCGCAGGAATCAGCCCCGGCATTTT.

The CDR3 sequence is CASSRGLAGADSYEQYF. As DNA, the CDR3 is TGTGCCAGTAGTAGGGGACTAGCGGGGGCCGACTCCTACGAGCAGTACTTC. The chain uses TRBV19 and TRBJ2-7, with 14 bases matching TRBD2. Germline CDR1 is LNHDA and CDR2 is SQIVND (reference sequence). The junction had 5 bases not matched to a gene; V was cut back by 4 bases and J by 0 bases. The length of the CDR3 is 17 residues.

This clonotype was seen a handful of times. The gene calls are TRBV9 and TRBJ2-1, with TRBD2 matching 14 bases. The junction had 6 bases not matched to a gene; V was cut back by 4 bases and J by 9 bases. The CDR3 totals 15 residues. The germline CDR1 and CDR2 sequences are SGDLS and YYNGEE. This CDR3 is CASSQGLAGGGEQFF. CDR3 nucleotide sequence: TGTGCCAGCAGCCAAGGACTAGCGGGGGGAGGTGAGCAGTTCTTC.

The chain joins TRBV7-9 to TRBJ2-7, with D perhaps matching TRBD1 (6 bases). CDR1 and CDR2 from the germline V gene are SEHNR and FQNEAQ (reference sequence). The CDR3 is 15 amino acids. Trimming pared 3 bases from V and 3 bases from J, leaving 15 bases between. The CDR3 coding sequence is TGTGCCAGCAGCTTGGTCCAGGGGACCTACTACGAGCAGTACTTC. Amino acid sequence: CASSLVQGTYYEQYF.

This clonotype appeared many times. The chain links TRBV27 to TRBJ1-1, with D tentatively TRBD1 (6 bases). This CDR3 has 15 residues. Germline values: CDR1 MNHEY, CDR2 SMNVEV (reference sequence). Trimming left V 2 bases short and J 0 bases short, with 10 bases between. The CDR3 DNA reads TGTGCCAGCAGTTTAAGGACAGTTATGAACACTGAAGCTTTCTTT. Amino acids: CASSLRTVMNTEAFF.